A selection of T cell receptor beta chains follows, all from one sample in a study of shared clonotypes between healthy human individuals. TCRdb's copy holds only in-frame clones and misses some; the assay was immunoSEQ multiplex PCR. The repertoire holds about 600,000 clones, with 95% as singletons. Sequencing was carried out using naive CD8+ T cells sorted from blood. The receptor set was obtained from a woman aged 30 to 39 in good health. CDR3s include the opening cysteine and the closing phenylalanine or tryptophan.

J: TRBJ2-7; V: TRBV15; CDR3: CAIQSGQKDEQYF
J: TRBJ2-2; V: TRBV27; CDR3: CASSLSLAGEGELFF
J: TRBJ2-7; V: TRBV11-2; CDR3: CASSLEGQGVNEQYF
J: TRBJ1-5; V: TRBV4-1; CDR3: CASSQGPGSSNQPQHF
J: TRBJ2-3; V: TRBV27; CDR3: CASSLIQGGSDTQYF
J: TRBJ2-1; V: TRBV7-9; CDR3: CASSYQGSLHNEQFF
J: TRBJ2-7; V: TRBV5-4; CDR3: CASSAYYTGAAPLEQYF
J: TRBJ1-1; V: TRBV18; CDR3: CASSPPPGQGIVTEAFF
J: TRBJ2-7; V: TRBV18; CDR3: CASSPGHIFTYEQYF
J: TRBJ1-2; V: TRBV28; CDR3: CASSLRGQGAWGYTF
J: TRBJ2-6; V: TRBV7-7; CDR3: CASSLKRPQSRANVLTF
J: TRBJ1-5; V: TRBV28; CDR3: CASSLSAGNQPQHF
J: TRBJ1-1; V: TRBV9; CDR3: CASSVGGWGTEAFF
J: TRBJ2-7; V: TRBV7-6; CDR3: CASSLWSNEQYF
J: TRBJ1-2; V: TRBV4-2; CDR3: CASSQGGDLRGYTF
J: TRBJ2-6; V: TRBV7-9; CDR3: CASSPNSGANVLTF
J: TRBJ2-7; V: TRBV9; CDR3: CASSVAGTGDYEQYF
J: TRBJ2-4; V: TRBV27; CDR3: CASSFTGGPGAKNIQYF
J: TRBJ2-7; V: TRBV6-5; CDR3: CASSLDGLYEQYF
J: TRBJ1-1; V: TRBV7-8; CDR3: CASSYGQGRTEAFF
J: TRBJ2-1; V: TRBV7-9; CDR3: CASSSSSSGGVYNEQFF
J: TRBJ1-3; V: TRBV11-2; CDR3: CASSLGGGQGGNTIYF
J: TRBJ2-1; V: TRBV10-3; CDR3: CAISESTGGPYNEQFF
J: TRBJ2-3; V: TRBV7-7; CDR3: CASSFGAGRTDTQYF
J: TRBJ1-3; V: TRBV5-1; CDR3: CASSSEGISGNTIYF
J: TRBJ2-2; V: TRBV9; CDR3: CASSGAGRRNTGELFF
J: TRBJ2-1; V: TRBV2; CDR3: CASSKLAGGYNEQFF
J: TRBJ1-2; V: TRBV27; CDR3: CASSPGTGVLYGYTF
J: TRBJ2-5; V: TRBV5-4; CDR3: CASTPGQETQYF
J: TRBJ2-7; V: TRBV6-5; CDR3: CASRYHSGGDYEQYF
J: TRBJ1-4; V: TRBV19; CDR3: CASRDRGHEKLFF
J: TRBJ2-2; V: TRBV2; CDR3: CATQGFGTGELFF
J: TRBJ2-5; V: TRBV5-8; CDR3: CASSLGTATGETQYF
J: TRBJ1-1; V: TRBV4-1; CDR3: CASSQDLFNTEAFF
J: TRBJ1-1; V: TRBV29-1; CDR3: CSVEDGSWTEAFF
J: TRBJ2-2; V: TRBV15; CDR3: CATSRDWRLANPGELFF
J: TRBJ2-1; V: TRBV4-1; CDR3: CASSPRGTSYNEQFF
J: TRBJ2-2; V: TRBV28; CDR3: CASSLRQGALVWELFF
J: TRBJ2-7; V: TRBV28; CDR3: CASRQQGHEQYF
J: TRBJ2-5; V: TRBV11-2; CDR3: CASSLGFSQETQYF
J: TRBJ1-1; V: TRBV19; CDR3: CAIYKGQGTNTEAFF
J: TRBJ2-2; V: TRBV4-1; CDR3: CASSPYGTMNTGELFF
J: TRBJ2-7; V: TRBV5-1; CDR3: CASSYDPGPVAYEQYF
J: TRBJ2-5; V: TRBV19; CDR3: CASSMGLAGGETQYF
J: TRBJ1-6; V: TRBV9; CDR3: CASSVAWAGNSPLHF
J: TRBJ2-7; V: TRBV7-8; CDR3: CASSLDPGTGVHEQYF
J: TRBJ1-1; V: TRBV19; CDR3: CASSIGPGLNTEAFF
J: TRBJ1-2; V: TRBV6-5; CDR3: CASRPWGETMYGYTF
J: TRBJ2-1; V: TRBV27; CDR3: CASSLAGGPYNNEQFF
J: TRBJ2-7; V: TRBV27; CDR3: CASSLSTGTGYHEQYF
J: TRBJ2-7; V: TRBV6-1; CDR3: CASSEDPVPRGYYEQYF
J: TRBJ2-3; V: TRBV27; CDR3: CASSLNLLTDTQYF
J: TRBJ1-5; V: TRBV27; CDR3: CASKKAPSNQPQHF
J: TRBJ2-7; V: TRBV28; CDR3: CASSLGRENYEQYF